This T cell receptor beta chain is from a study of radiation and T cells in renal cell carcinoma. Whole-study context: Nephrectomy followed 15 Gy stereotactic body radiation by 4 weeks.

Time point denoted: baseline pretreatment blood. The treatment: 15 Gy SBRT to primary tumor, nephrectomy 4 weeks later. The CDR3 contains 14 residues. CDR1 is MNHNS, CDR2 SASEGT, per germline. V lost 0 bases to trimming and J lost 8 bases, with 11 bases between them. This table comes from immunoSEQ multiplex PCR, and its TCRdb copy is limited to in-frame clones, with some not included. Found here are about 95,000 clones, around 88% of them singletons; the top ten hold almost 8%. V and J are TRBV6-1 and TRBJ2-1; D may be TRBD1 or TRBD2 (5 bases each). The material sequenced was blood, taken from a patient whose treatment included radiotherapy and nephrectomy. The source is a man aged 45-65 years with renal cell carcinoma. CDR3 region: CASSEAVRGDEQFF. Written as DNA, the CDR3 is TGTGCCAGCAGTGAAGCGGTCCGGGGCGATGAGCAGTTCTTC.